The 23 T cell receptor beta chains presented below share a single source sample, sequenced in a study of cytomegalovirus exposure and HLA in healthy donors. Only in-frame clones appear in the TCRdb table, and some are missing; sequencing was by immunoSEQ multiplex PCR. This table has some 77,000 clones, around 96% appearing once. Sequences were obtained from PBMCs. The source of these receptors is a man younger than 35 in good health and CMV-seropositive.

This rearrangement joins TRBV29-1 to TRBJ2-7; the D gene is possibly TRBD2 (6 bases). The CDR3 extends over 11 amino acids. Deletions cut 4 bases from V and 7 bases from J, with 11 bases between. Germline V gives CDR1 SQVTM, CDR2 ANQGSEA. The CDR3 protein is CSVVGGREQYF. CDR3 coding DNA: TGCAGCGTTGTGGGGGGAAGGGAGCAGTACTTC.

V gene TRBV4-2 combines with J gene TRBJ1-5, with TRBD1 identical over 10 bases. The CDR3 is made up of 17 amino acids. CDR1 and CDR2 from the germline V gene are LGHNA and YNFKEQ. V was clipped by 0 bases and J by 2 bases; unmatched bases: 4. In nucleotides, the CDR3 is TGTGCCAGCAGCCAAGAAGGGACAGGGGCCGGCAATCAGCCCCAGCATTTT. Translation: CASSQEGTGAGNQPQHF.

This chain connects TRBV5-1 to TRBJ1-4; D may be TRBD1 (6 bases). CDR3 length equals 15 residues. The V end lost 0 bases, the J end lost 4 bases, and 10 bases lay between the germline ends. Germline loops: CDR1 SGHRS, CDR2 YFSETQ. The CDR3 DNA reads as TGCGCCAGCAGCTTGGCGGGGGGCCTTAATGAAAAACTGTTTTTT. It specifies CASSLAGGLNEKLFF.

The DNA for the CDR3 is TGCGCCAGCACCCGGACCAGCGGGGAGAGGAAGACCCAGTACTTC. Its translation: CASTRTSGERKTQYF. The chain employs TRBV5-1 and TRBJ2-5; 7 positions match TRBD2. V lost 6 bases and J lost 6; bases outside the gene matches: 14. The CDR3 length is 15 residues. Germline V gives CDR1 SGHRS, CDR2 YFSETQ.

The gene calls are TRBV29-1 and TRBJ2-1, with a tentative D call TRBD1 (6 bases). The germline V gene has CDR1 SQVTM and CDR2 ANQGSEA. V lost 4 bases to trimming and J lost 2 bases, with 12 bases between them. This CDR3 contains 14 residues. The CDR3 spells CSVVAGDAYNEQFF. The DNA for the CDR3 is TGCAGCGTTGTAGCAGGGGATGCCTACAATGAGCAGTTCTTC.

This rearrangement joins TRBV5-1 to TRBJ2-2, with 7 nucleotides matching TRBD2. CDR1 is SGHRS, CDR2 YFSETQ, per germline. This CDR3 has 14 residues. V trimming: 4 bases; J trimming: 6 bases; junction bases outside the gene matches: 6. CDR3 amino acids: CASSSGATAGELFF. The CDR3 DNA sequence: TGCGCCAGCAGCAGCGGGGCTACCGCCGGGGAGCTGTTTTTT.

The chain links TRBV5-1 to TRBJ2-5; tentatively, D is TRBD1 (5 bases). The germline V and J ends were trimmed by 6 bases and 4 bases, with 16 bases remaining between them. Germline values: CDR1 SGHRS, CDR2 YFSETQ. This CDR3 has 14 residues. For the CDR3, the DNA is TGCGCCAGCAACCTTAAGCAGGGTACAGAGACCCAGTACTTC. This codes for CASNLKQGTETQYF.

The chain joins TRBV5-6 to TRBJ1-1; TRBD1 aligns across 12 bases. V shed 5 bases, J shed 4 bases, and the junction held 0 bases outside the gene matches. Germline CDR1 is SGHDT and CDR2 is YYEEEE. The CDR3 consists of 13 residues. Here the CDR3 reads CASRGQGATEAFF. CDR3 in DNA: TGTGCCAGCAGGGGACAGGGGGCCACTGAAGCTTTCTTT.

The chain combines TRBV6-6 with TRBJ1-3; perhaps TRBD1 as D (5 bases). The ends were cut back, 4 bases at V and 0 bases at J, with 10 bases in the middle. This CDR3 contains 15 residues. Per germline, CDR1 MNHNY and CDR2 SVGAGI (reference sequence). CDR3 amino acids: CASSSAGLSGNTIYF. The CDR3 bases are TGTGCCAGCAGTTCGGCAGGGCTCTCTGGAAACACCATATATTTT.

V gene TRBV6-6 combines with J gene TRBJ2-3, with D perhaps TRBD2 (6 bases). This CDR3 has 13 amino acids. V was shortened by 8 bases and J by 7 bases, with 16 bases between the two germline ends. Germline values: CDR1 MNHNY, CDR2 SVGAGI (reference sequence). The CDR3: CASRGTQLYTQYF. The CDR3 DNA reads TGTGCCAGCCGGGGGACTCAACTATATACGCAGTATTTT.

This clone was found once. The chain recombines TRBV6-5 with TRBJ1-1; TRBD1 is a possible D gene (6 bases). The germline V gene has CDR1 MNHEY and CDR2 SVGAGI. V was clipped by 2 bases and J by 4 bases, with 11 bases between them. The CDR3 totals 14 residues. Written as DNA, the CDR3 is TGTGCCAGCAGTTACGGGGGCCGGGGCACTGAAGCTTTCTTT. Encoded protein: CASSYGGRGTEAFF.

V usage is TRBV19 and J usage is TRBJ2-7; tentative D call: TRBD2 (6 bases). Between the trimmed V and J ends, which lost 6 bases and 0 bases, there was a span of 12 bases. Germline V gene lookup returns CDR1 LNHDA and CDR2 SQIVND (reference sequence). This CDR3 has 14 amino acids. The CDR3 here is CASSPDYGSYEQYF. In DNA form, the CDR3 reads TGTGCCAGTAGCCCGGACTATGGCTCCTACGAGCAGTACTTC.

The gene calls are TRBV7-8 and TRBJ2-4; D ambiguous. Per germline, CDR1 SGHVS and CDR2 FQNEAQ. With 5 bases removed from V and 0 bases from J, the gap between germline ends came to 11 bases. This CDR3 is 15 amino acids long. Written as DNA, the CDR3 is TGTGCCAGCAGCCCAAGCCGGGTAGCCAAAAACATTCAGTACTTC. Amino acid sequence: CASSPSRVAKNIQYF.

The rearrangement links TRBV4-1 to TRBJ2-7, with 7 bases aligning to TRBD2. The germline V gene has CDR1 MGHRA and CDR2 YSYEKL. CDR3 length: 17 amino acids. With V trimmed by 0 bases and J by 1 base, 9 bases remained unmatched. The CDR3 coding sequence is TGCGCCAGCAGCCAAGACCGGACTAGTAGCGTGTCCTACGAGCAGTACTTC. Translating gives CASSQDRTSSVSYEQYF.

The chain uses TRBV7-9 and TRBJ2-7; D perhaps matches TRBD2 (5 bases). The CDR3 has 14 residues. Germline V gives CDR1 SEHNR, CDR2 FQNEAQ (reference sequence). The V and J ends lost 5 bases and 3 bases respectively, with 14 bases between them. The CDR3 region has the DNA TGTGCCAGCAGCGTGACTACAGAGTACTACGAGCAGTACTTC. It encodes CASSVTTEYYEQYF.

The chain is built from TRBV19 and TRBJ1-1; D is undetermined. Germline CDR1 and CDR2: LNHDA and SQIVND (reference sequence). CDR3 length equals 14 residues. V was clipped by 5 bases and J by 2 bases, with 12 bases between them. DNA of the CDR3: TGTGCCAGTAGTGCCCCCGGCGGTAACACTGAAGCTTTCTTT. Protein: CASSAPGGNTEAFF. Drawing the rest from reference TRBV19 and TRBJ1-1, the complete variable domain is DGGITQSPKYLFRKEGQNVTLSCEQNLNHDAMYWYRQDPGQGLRLIYYSQIVNDFQKGDIAEGYSVSREKKESFPLTVTSAQKNPTAFYLCASSAPGGNTEAFFGQGTRLTVV.

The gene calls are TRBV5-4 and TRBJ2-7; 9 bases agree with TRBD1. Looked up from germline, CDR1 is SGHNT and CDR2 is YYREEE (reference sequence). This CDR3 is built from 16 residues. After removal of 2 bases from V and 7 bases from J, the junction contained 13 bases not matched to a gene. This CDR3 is CASSLGRTGDWEEQYF. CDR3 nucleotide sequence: TGTGCCAGCAGCTTAGGGCGGACAGGGGACTGGGAGGAGCAGTACTTC.

The CDR3 DNA sequence: TGTGCCAGCAGCACCGACAGGGCCGGGGCCAACGTCCTGACTTTC. Protein product: CASSTDRAGANVLTF. The chain uses TRBV7-3 and TRBJ2-6, with TRBD1 identical over 7 bases. V dropped 5 bases and J dropped 4; count of bases not matched to a gene: 5. CDR1 is SGHTA, CDR2 FQGTGA, per germline. The CDR3 has 15 amino acids. Variable domain in full (rest from reference TRBV7-3 and TRBJ2-6): GAGVSQTPSNKVTEKGKYVELRCDPISGHTALYWYRQSLGQGPEFLIYFQGTGAADDSGLPNDRFFAVRPEGSVSTLKIQRTERGDSAVYLCASSTDRAGANVLTFGAGSRLTVL.

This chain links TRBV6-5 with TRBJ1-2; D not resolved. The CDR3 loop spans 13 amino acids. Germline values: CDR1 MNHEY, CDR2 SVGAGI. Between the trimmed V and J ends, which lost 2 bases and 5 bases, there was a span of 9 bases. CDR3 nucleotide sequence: TGTGCCAGCAGTTACGAGGCAGTTTATGGCTACACCTTC. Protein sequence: CASSYEAVYGYTF.

In DNA, the CDR3 is TGTGCCAGCTCACCAAAGCGGGACGGAGTCTACGAGCAGTACTTC. It is translated as CASSPKRDGVYEQYF. The chain has TRBV18 and TRBJ2-7, with TRBD2 matching 7 bases. Germline V gene sequence: CDR1 KGHSH, CDR2 LQKENI. The CDR3 consists of 15 residues. V lost 2 bases to trimming and J lost 3 bases; unmatched junction nucleotides: 7.

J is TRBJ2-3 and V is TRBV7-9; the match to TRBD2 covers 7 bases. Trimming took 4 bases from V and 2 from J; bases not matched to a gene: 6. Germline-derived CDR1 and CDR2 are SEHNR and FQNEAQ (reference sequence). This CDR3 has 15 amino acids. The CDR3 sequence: CASSSLALNTDTQYF. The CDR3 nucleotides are TGTGCCAGCAGCTCACTAGCGCTTAACACAGATACGCAGTATTTT.

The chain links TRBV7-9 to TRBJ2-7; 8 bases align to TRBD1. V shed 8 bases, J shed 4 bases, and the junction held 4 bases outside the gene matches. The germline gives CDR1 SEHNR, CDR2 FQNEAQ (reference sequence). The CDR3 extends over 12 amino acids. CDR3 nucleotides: TGTGCCAGCGGACAGGGAGTATACGAGCAGTACTTC. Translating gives CASGQGVYEQYF.

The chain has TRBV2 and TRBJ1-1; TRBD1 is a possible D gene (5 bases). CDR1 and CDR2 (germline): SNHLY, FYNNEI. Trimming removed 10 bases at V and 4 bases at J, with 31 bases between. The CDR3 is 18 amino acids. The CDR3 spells CANQSRRGASGGGTEAFF. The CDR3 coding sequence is TGTGCCAACCAATCGAGGAGGGGTGCATCCGGCGGGGGCACTGAAGCTTTCTTT. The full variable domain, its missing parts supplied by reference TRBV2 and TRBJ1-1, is EPEVTQTPSHQVTQMGQEVILRCVPISNHLYFYWYRQILGQKVEFLVSFYNNEISEKSEIFDDQFSVERPDGSNFTLKIRSTKLEDSAMYFCANQSRRGASGGGTEAFFGQGTRLTVV.